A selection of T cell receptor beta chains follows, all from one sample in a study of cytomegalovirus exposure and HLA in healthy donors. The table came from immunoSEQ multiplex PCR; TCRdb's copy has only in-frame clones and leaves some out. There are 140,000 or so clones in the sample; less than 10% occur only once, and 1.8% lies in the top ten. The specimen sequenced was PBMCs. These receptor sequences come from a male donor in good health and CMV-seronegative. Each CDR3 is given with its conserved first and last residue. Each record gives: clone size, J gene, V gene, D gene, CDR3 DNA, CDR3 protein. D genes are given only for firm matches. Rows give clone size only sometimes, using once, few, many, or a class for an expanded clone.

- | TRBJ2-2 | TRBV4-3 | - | TGCGCCAGCAGCCAAGATTGGAGGAGGGAGGTGTACACCGGGGAGCTGTTTTTT | CASSQDWRREVYTGELFF
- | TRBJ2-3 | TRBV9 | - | TGTGCCAGCAGCGTAGATCCCCAGGGGATCTTCACAGATACGCAGTATTTT | CASSVDPQGIFTDTQYF
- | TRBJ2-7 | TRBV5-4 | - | TGTGCCAGCAGCTTAACTACAGGGACCGTTGGCTCCTACGAGCAGTACTTC | CASSLTTGTVGSYEQYF
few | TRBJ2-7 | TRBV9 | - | TGTGCCAGCAGCGCCGCGGGTGCTCCTTACGAGCAGTACTTC | CASSAAGAPYEQYF
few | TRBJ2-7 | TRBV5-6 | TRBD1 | TGTGCCAGTAGGGGGGCCGGGACAGGGCCCTACGAGCAGTACTTC | CASRGAGTGPYEQYF
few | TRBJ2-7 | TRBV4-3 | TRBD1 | TGCGCCAGCAGCCAAGAGACAGGGGGCCTCTACGAGCAGTACTTC | CASSQETGGLYEQYF
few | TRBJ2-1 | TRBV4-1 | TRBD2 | TGCGCCAGCAGCGTCCGACTAGCGGGGGTCTACAATGAGCAGTTCTTC | CASSVRLAGVYNEQFF
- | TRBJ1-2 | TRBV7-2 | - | TGTGCCAGCAGCTTGGGGGCGAAGGGCTACACCTTC | CASSLGAKGYTF
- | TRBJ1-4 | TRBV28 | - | TGTGCCAGCAGTTTTTGGACAGCTGCAACTAATGAAAAACTGTTTTTT | CASSFWTAATNEKLFF
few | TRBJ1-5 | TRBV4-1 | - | TGCGCCAGCAGCCAAGCTACGGGACACCTCAATCAGCCCCAGCATTTT | CASSQATGHLNQPQHF
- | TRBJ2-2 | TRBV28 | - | TGTGCCAGCAGTCCCGGGACGAACACCGGGGAGCTGTTTTTT | CASSPGTNTGELFF
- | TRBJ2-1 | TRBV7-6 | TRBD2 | TGTGCCAGCAGCTTAGTAACGGGAGGATCCGGGAAGGAGCAGTTCTTC | CASSLVTGGSGKEQFF
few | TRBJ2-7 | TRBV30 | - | TGTGCCTGGAGGGAAAAGGCTCGGGACGAGCAGTACTTC | CAWREKARDEQYF
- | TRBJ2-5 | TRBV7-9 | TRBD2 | TGTGCCAGCAGCAGCCTCGGGGGGGAGACCCAGTACTTC | CASSSLGGETQYF
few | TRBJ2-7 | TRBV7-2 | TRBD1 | TGTGCCAGCAGCCCCGGACAGGGCAACGAGCAGTACTTC | CASSPGQGNEQYF
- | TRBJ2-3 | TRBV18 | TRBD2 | TGTGCCAGCTCACGCGGGACTAGTCCCCCAGATACGCAGTATTTT | CASSRGTSPPDTQYF
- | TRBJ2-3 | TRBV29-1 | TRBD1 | TGCAGCGTTTGCACAGGGGTAGATACGCAGTATTTT | CSVCTGVDTQYF
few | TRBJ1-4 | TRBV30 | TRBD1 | TGTGCCTGGAGTGCCCCGTCAGGGGGTAATGAAAAACTGTTTTTT | CAWSAPSGGNEKLFF
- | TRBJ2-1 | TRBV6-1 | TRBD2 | TGTGCCAGCAGTCCCGGGAGGGGGGCCTACAATGAGCAGTTCTTC | CASSPGRGAYNEQFF
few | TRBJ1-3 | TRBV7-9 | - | TGTGCCAGCAGCCCTTCAACAGCACACTCTGGAAACACCATATATTTT | CASSPSTAHSGNTIYF
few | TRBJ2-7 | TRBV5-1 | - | TGCGCCAGCAGCTTGGCTCCAGGGAACTACGAGCAGTACTTC | CASSLAPGNYEQYF
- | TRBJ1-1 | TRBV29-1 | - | TGCAGCGTTGAAGGGGTCCGGGGGGAAGCTTTCTTT | CSVEGVRGEAFF
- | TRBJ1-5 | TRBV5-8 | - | TGTGCCAGCAGCTTGGTAACGGGGGTTCAGCCCCAGCATTTT | CASSLVTGVQPQHF
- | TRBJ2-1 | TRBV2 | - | TGTGCCAGCAGTGACCTAGCCTCCTACAATGAGCAGTTCTTC | CASSDLASYNEQFF
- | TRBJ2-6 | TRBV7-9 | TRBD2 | TGTGCCAGCAGCTTCCCCACTAGCGGGAGTGCGTCTGGGGCCAACGTCCTGACTTTC | CASSFPTSGSASGANVLTF
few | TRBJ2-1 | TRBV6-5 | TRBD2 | TGTGCCAGCAGGTCCGGGACTAGCGGGAGATCCGAGCAGTTCTTC | CASRSGTSGRSEQFF
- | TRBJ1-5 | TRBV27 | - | TGTGCCAGCAGTTTAGGGGGGGGGACGGCAGGAGGCAATCAGCCCCAGCATTTT | CASSLGGGTAGGNQPQHF
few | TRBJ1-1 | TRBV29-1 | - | TGCAGCGTTGGACAGGCGGGCGAAGCTTTCTTT | CSVGQAGEAFF
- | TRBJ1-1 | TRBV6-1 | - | TGTGCCAGCAGTGTCTCAGTTTTACCCACTGAAGCTTTCTTT | CASSVSVLPTEAFF
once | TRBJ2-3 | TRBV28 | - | TGTGCCAGCAGTTTACTCTACCCTCTCCGCACAGATACGCAGTATTTT | CASSLLYPLRTDTQYF
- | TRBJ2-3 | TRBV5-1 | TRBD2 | TGCGCCAGCAGCTTGTATGAGACTAGCGGATACCTTTCCACAGATACGCAGTATTTT | CASSLYETSGYLSTDTQYF
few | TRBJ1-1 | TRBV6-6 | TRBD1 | TGTGCCAGCAGTTGGGGGACAGGGAGCACTGAAGCTTTCTTT | CASSWGTGSTEAFF
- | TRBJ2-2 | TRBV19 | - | TGTGCCAGTAGTATTAACCGGAAGTCCCTGGGCAACACCGGGGAGCTGTTTTTT | CASSINRKSLGNTGELFF
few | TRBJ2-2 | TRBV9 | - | TGTGCCAGCAGCAGCCGGGACTCTAACACCGGGGAGCTGTTTTTT | CASSSRDSNTGELFF
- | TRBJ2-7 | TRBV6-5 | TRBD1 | TGTGCCAGCAGTTACCGGGACAGGGGGGTCGAGCAGTACTTC | CASSYRDRGVEQYF
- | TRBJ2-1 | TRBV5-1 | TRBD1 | TGCGCCAGCAGCCCCGGGACAGGGGTCCCCAATGAGCAGTTCTTC | CASSPGTGVPNEQFF
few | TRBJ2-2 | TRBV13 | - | TGTGCCAGCAGCCCCTGGGAGCAGGAGCTGTTTTTT | CASSPWEQELFF
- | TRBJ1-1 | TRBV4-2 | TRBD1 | TGTGCCAGCAGCCAAGATCTGGGACAGAGGACCTCGAACACTGAAGCTTTCTTT | CASSQDLGQRTSNTEAFF
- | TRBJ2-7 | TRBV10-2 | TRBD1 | TGCGCCAGCAGTGAGGCCGGGACAGGGGGTAGGAGAGAGCAGTACTTC | CASSEAGTGGRREQYF
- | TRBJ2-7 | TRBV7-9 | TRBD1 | TGTGCCAGCAGCAGTGACAGGGGAGTAGACGAGCAGTACTTC | CASSSDRGVDEQYF
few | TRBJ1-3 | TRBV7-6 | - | TGTGCCAGCAGCCCCCTCCCGGGGTTGGGAAACACCATATATTTT | CASSPLPGLGNTIYF
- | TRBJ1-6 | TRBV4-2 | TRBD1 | TGTGCCAGCAGCCGCGGGACAGCGGAAGAGGAGCCCCTCCACTTT | CASSRGTAEEEPLHF
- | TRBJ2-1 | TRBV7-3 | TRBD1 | TGTGCCAGCCGTCTAACAGGGGGCGATGAGCAGTTCTTC | CASRLTGGDEQFF
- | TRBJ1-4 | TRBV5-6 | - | TGTGCCAGCAGCCCCTTCCACAGGGATGAAAAACTGTTTTTT | CASSPFHRDEKLFF